This T cell receptor (beta chain) was captured in a study of graft-versus-host responses after intestinal transplantation. Study information: Those transplanted obtained multivisceral, liver-intestinal, or isolated intestinal grafts. Induction with anti-thymocyte globulin, then tacrolimus and steroids for around three years, was given to all recipients.

Method: immunoSEQ multiplex PCR; TCRdb's copy keeps in-frame clones and lacks some. Among under 100,000 clones listed, approximately 94% were seen once. In regard to this clone: Its antigen remains unknown.

V dropped 8 bases and J dropped 2 bases, with 23 bases sitting between them. The CDR3 totals 16 residues. Germline V CDR1 and CDR2: SQVTM, ANQGSEA. This sequence was found in a human donor who was the organ donor for an intestinal transplant. Sequencing was performed on unstimulated CD4+ T cells sorted from spleen or lymph node cells, taken before transplant. J is TRBJ2-3 and V is TRBV29-1; D may be TRBD1 (5 bases). Here the CDR3 reads CSFNKGQTAFTDTQYF. The CDR3 DNA follows: TGCAGCTTCAACAAGGGCCAGACAGCCTTCACAGATACGCAGTATTTT.